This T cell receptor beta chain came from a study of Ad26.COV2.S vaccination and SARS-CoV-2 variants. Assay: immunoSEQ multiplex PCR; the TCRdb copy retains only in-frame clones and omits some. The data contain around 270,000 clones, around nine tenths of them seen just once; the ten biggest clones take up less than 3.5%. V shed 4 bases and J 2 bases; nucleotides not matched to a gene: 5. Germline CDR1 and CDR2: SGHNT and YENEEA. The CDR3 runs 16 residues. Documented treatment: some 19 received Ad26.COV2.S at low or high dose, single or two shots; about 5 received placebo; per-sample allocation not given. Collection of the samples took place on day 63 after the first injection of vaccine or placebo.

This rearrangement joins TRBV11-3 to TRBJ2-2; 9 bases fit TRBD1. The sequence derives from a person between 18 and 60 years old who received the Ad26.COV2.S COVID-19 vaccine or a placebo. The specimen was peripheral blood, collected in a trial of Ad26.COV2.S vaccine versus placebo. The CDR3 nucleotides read TGTGCCAGCAGCTCGTGGACAGGGGCAAACACCGGGGAGCTGTTTTTT. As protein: CASSSWTGANTGELFF.